One sample yielded the 21 T cell receptor beta chains listed below, sequenced in a study of T cell responses to AZD1222 COVID-19 vaccine (dated by TCRdb to 2020 to 2023). The label giving this sample's time point can be read as: about 28 days (+/-7) after the second vaccine dose. Libraries were made using the immunoSEQ multiplex PCR assay. TCRdb carries this immuneACCESS record with in-frame sequences only. Its versions omit some clonotypes, under half of them owing to an unresolved V gene in the studies checked, with the rest unexplained. In all, the sample holds around 150,000 clones, and about 91% of those were seen once. Clones ranked in the top ten supply around 3.5% of the sample. Sequencing used peripheral blood, obtained 28 days after the second AZD1222 dose. These receptors originate from an adult who received the AZD1222 COVID-19 vaccine.

This sequence joins TRBV5-5 and TRBJ2-3; D possibly matches TRBD1 or TRBD2 (6 bases each). Germline V gives CDR1 SGHKS, CDR2 YYEKEE (reference sequence). The CDR3 extends over 15 amino acids. V was pared by 2 bases and J by 4 bases, with 14 bases between. CDR3 protein: CASSFGGRGADTQYF. The CDR3 nucleotides read TGTGCCAGCAGCTTTGGGGGGCGCGGGGCAGATACGCAGTATTTT.

The rearrangement links TRBV5-1 to TRBJ2-7, with D possibly being TRBD2 (6 bases). The CDR3 consists of 13 residues. Germline V gives CDR1 SGHRS, CDR2 YFSETQ. Trimming took off 3 bases at V and 7 bases at J, with 14 bases between the two ends. The CDR3 sequence: CASSSGTEGEQYF. CDR3 sequence (DNA): TGCGCCAGCAGCTCTGGGACGGAGGGGGAGCAGTACTTC.

V usage is TRBV19 and J usage is TRBJ2-3; unclear D gene. The CDR3 extends over 17 amino acids. V was trimmed by 6 bases and J by 1 base, leaving 20 bases between them. Germline CDR1 reads LNHDA; CDR2 reads SQIVND (reference sequence). CDR3 loop: CASRPAGNPKGTDTQYF. The CDR3 DNA is TGTGCCAGTAGGCCCGCTGGAAACCCCAAGGGCACAGATACGCAGTATTTT. The full variable domain, with the rest looked up from reference TRBV19 and TRBJ2-3, is DGGITQSPKYLFRKEGQNVTLSCEQNLNHDAMYWYRQDPGQGLRLIYYSQIVNDFQKGDIAEGYSVSREKKESFPLTVTSAQKNPTAFYLCASRPAGNPKGTDTQYFGPGTRLTVL.

CDR3: CASSEWGRGHNYEQYF. CDR3 sequence (DNA): TGTGCCAGCAGTGAATGGGGCAGGGGGCATAACTACGAGCAGTACTTC. J is TRBJ2-7 and V is TRBV25-1, with 8 bases matching TRBD1. The CDR3 is made up of 16 amino acids. CDR1 is MGHDK and CDR2 is SYGVNS in the germline V gene. J lost 3 bases, V lost 1 base, and 8 bases had no gene match.

The V call is TRBV28, the J call TRBJ1-6; possibly TRBD1 for D (6 bases). V lost 2 bases and J 7 bases, leaving 12 bases between the germline ends. Germline loops: CDR1 MDHEN, CDR2 SYDVKM. The CDR3 covers 15 residues. In nucleotides, the CDR3 is TGTGCCAGCAGTTTAAGTACAGGGAGGAATTCACCCCTCCACTTT. As protein: CASSLSTGRNSPLHF.

The genes are TRBV25-1 and TRBJ1-3; perhaps TRBD1 as D (6 bases). This CDR3 region has 14 residues. V lost 6 bases, J lost 0 bases, and 9 bases lay in between. Germline CDR1 and CDR2: MGHDK and SYGVNS. The CDR3 DNA reads TGTGCCAGCAGCCTACAGGGCTCTGGAAACACCATATATTTT. This sequence encodes CASSLQGSGNTIYF.

The chain is built from TRBV5-4 and TRBJ2-1, with 10 bases lining up with TRBD2. This CDR3 has 15 residues. CDR1 SGHNT and CDR2 YYREEE come from the germline V gene (reference sequence). V lost 5 bases, J lost 2 bases, and 4 bases stayed unmatched. The DNA of the CDR3 is TGTGCCAGCAGGTCTAGCGGGAGTACCTACAATGAGCAGTTCTTC. It yields the protein CASRSSGSTYNEQFF.

The chain uses TRBV5-1 and TRBJ1-3, with 7 nucleotides matching TRBD1. The CDR3 loop spans 14 amino acids. The V gene end was trimmed by 4 bases and the J gene end by 2 bases; junction bases not matched to a gene: 3. The V gene's germline CDR1 is SGHRS and CDR2 YFSETQ. The CDR3: CASSDDRAGNTIYF. The CDR3 region has the DNA TGCGCCAGCAGCGATGACAGGGCTGGAAACACCATATATTTT.

The chain is built from TRBV4-2 and TRBJ2-5; no clear D gene. From germline, CDR1 is LGHNA and CDR2 YNFKEQ. V lost 0 bases to trimming and J lost 0 bases, with 2 bases between them. CDR3 length: 13 amino acids. For the CDR3, the DNA is TGTGCCAGCAGCCAAGAACACCAAGAGACCCAGTACTTC. This encodes CASSQEHQETQYF.

V is TRBV28 and J is TRBJ1-1; no clear D gene. The CDR3 contains 15 residues. Germline CDR1 MDHEN, CDR2 SYDVKM. Trimming stripped 3 bases from V and 5 bases from J, with 16 bases between. CDR3 region: CASSFYLEGKTEAFF. As DNA, the CDR3 is TGTGCCAGCAGTTTTTACTTAGAAGGGAAGACTGAAGCTTTCTTT.

J is TRBJ1-3 and V is TRBV3-1 (or the pseudogene TRBV3-2); D is unclear. Germline assignment: CDR1 LGHDT and CDR2 YNNKEL (reference sequence). This CDR3 is 14 amino acids long. Between the trimmed V and J ends, which lost 4 bases and 0 bases, there was a span of 7 bases. This CDR3 reads CASSLRGSGNTIYF. CDR3 bases: TGTGCCAGCAGCCTCCGGGGCTCTGGAAACACCATATATTTT.

The rearrangement uses TRBV9 and TRBJ2-7; D possibly corresponds to TRBD2 (6 bases). Looked up from germline, CDR1 is SGDLS and CDR2 is YYNGEE. The CDR3 contains 15 residues. V dropped 4 bases and J dropped 2 bases, with 16 bases sitting between them. The CDR3 nucleotides read TGTGCCAGCAGCCCCTCCCCGGGACTTCCCTACGAGCAGTACTTC. This sequence encodes CASSPSPGLPYEQYF.

In DNA form, the CDR3 reads TGCGCCAGCTTAGAGCAGTACTTC. As protein: CASLEQYF. J is TRBJ2-7 and V is TRBV10-1; D ambiguous. CDR1 is WNHNN, CDR2 SYGVQD, per germline (reference sequence). The V end lost 8 bases, the J end lost 7 bases, and 3 bases lay between the germline ends. The CDR3 has 8 amino acids.

The chain is built from TRBV19 and TRBJ2-1; no clear D. Germline values: CDR1 LNHDA, CDR2 SQIVND (reference sequence). The CDR3 is 15 amino acids. The V end was cut by 4 bases, the J end by 5 bases, with 15 bases between. The CDR3 spells CASSTLRKVDNEQFF. CDR3 DNA: TGTGCCAGTAGTACCCTCCGGAAGGTAGACAATGAGCAGTTCTTC.

The rearrangement joins TRBV28 to TRBJ1-1, with 8 bases lining up with TRBD1. The V gene's germline CDR1 is MDHEN and CDR2 SYDVKM. V lost 5 bases and J lost 1; bases outside the gene matches: 6. There are 15 residues in the CDR3. The CDR3 is CASSTYRGWNTEAFF. CDR3 nucleotide sequence: TGTGCCAGCAGTACCTACAGGGGGTGGAACACTGAAGCTTTCTTT.

Here the CDR3 DNA reads TGTGCCAGCAGACATATAGGGGGCGAAAGCTCCTACGAGCAGTACTTC. It translates to CASRHIGGESSYEQYF. The rearrangement joins TRBV7-2 to TRBJ2-7; 7 bases are a match to TRBD1. The CDR3 is made up of 16 amino acids. The junction had 11 bases not matched to a gene; V was cut back by 6 bases and J by 0 bases. Germline loops: CDR1 SGHTA, CDR2 FQGNSA.

The rearrangement links TRBV18 to TRBJ1-5; TRBD1 is a possible D gene (6 bases). V was trimmed by 2 bases and J by 6 bases, leaving 17 bases between them. The CDR3 loop spans 16 amino acids. Germline-derived CDR1 and CDR2 are KGHSH and LQKENI. The CDR3 is CASSPMRAGTSQPQHF. The DNA of the CDR3 is TGTGCCAGCTCACCAATGCGGGCAGGGACAAGTCAGCCCCAGCATTTT.

A single count supports this clone. The chain couples TRBV7-9 to TRBJ1-1; 7 bases map to TRBD1. Germline loops: CDR1 SEHNR, CDR2 FQNEAQ (reference sequence). V trimming: 1 base; J trimming: 4 bases; junction bases outside the gene matches: 6. This CDR3 is 15 amino acids long. The CDR3 region is CASSLGSRGTTEAFF. The DNA of the CDR3 is TGTGCCAGCAGCTTAGGGTCCAGGGGGACCACTGAAGCTTTCTTT.

The chain joins TRBV4-3 to TRBJ2-7, with TRBD1 as a possible D gene (5 bases). There are 19 residues in the CDR3. Germline-derived CDR1 and CDR2 are LGHNA and YSLEER. V shed 0 bases and J shed 2 bases, with 23 bases lying between them. CDR3 sequence: CASSQDRPRDARVTYEQYF. CDR3 bases: TGCGCCAGCAGCCAAGACAGGCCTAGGGATGCCAGGGTCACCTACGAGCAGTACTTC.

V and J are TRBV2 and TRBJ2-1; 7 nucleotides match TRBD2. J lost 6 bases, V lost 5 bases, and 7 bases had no gene match. The CDR3 is 14 amino acids. Germline CDR1 reads SNHLY; CDR2 reads FYNNEI. The CDR3 spells CASSFARLANEQFF. The CDR3 nucleotides are TGTGCCAGCAGTTTTGCCCGACTAGCCAATGAGCAGTTCTTC.

In regard to this clone: Other DNA sequences in this specimen translate into the identical CDR3. The CDR3 sequence is CASRDSSGNTIYF. CDR3 bases: TGTGCCAGCCGGGACAGCTCTGGAAACACCATATATTTT. The chain combines TRBV27 with TRBJ1-3, with 7 bases lining up with TRBD1. The trim removed 8 bases at V and 0 bases at J, leaving 1 base unmatched. CDR3 length: 13 amino acids. CDR1 is MNHEY, CDR2 SMNVEV, per germline (reference sequence).